Listed below are T cell receptor beta chains from one sample, sequenced in a study of shared clonotypes between healthy human individuals. Clones were read by immunoSEQ multiplex PCR, and TCRdb kept only the in-frame ones, dropping some. The table has under 1 million clones, 96% seen once; the top ten hold about 0.25%. The sample taken for sequencing was naive CD8+ T cells sorted from blood. The receptor set was obtained from a man between 25 and 39 years old in good health. Each CDR3 is given with its conserved first and last residue. The D gene is left open where the match is weak. Part of the rows lack a size; the others show once, few, many or a class for expanded clones.

>TRBV7-6|TRBJ2-3|17|.|once
TGTGCCAGCAGCTTCCTGATAAGTAGTGGTGGCACAGATACGCAGTATTTT
CASSFLISSGGTDTQYF
>TRBV2|TRBJ2-1|15|TRBD2|.
TGTGCCAGCAGCGGGGGGTGGACTAGGCGCGATGAGCAGTTCTTC
CASSGGWTRRDEQFF
>TRBV10-1|TRBJ2-7|14|.|.
TGCGCCAGCAGTACAGGGTTCAGACCCTACGAGCAGTACTTC
CASSTGFRPYEQYF
>TRBV27|TRBJ2-3|16|TRBD2|once
TGTGCCAGCAGTTTATTGAGCACTAGCGGCGGAGATACGCAGTATTTT
CASSLLSTSGGDTQYF
>TRBV7-9|TRBJ2-1|12|.|.
TGTGCCAGCAGCCCGGACGCCAATGAGCAGTTCTTC
CASSPDANEQFF
>TRBV21-1|TRBJ2-7|15|.|.
TGTGCCAGCAGCGCTTGCCGGACAGGAAACTACGAGCAGTACTTC
CASSACRTGNYEQYF
>TRBV13|TRBJ2-7|14|.|.
TGTGCCAGCAGCTTAGGATACAGTCTCTACGAGCAGTACTTC
CASSLGYSLYEQYF
>TRBV29-1|TRBJ2-7|12|TRBD1|once
TGCAGCGCCCGGACAGGGGTAAACGAGCAGTACTTC
CSARTGVNEQYF
>TRBV18|TRBJ2-5|15|.|.
TGTGCCAGCTCACCACCGGACATCCTACAAGAGACCCAGTACTTC
CASSPPDILQETQYF
>TRBV7-2|TRBJ2-7|15|TRBD1|.
TGTGCCAGCAGCTTCTACAGGGGAGAGGGATACGAGCAGTACTTC
CASSFYRGEGYEQYF
>TRBV2|TRBJ2-7|15|TRBD1|.
TGTGCCAGCAGTGATGGGCGACAGGGTTCCTACGAGCAGTACTTC
CASSDGRQGSYEQYF
>TRBV10-3|TRBJ1-1|13|.|once
TGTGCCACCCGGGACCCTTCGAACACTGAAGCTTTCTTT
CATRDPSNTEAFF